This T cell receptor (beta chain) was obtained from a study of blood T cell repertoires in COVID-19 (dated by TCRdb to 2019 to 2021). Regarding the complete study: The collaborator samples originated in the United States, Italy and Spain and spanned the acute and convalescent phases of COVID-19. The prospective study material was composed of cDNA or gDNA derived from T cells, B-cell-depleted T cells, or PBMCs. Deeply sampled blood TCRbeta repertoires from subjects exposed to, actively infected with, or recovered from COVID-19 were included in the dataset. The repertoires were released in a freely available public database meant as a resource for research on the immune response to SARS-CoV-2. Samples were obtained from the ongoing ImmuneRACE study (first 160 participants) and from about 1,300 subjects provided by 6 global collaborators. A de-identified subject ID, COVID-19 status, age in years and sex were almost always included in the sample metadata. Where HLA class I and class II types were available, the types were taken from metadata supplied by the sample provider, not from assay-based typing. Results and caveats for the whole study, not just this receptor: The amount of clinical and demographic metadata varied by source and participant and was provided uncurated.

The CDR3 runs 14 amino acids, cysteine and phenylalanine included. Only CDR3 DNA is held: 42 bases, read in frame from base 1. Ends trimmed: V by 3 bases, J by 2 bases; bases unmatched to a gene: 3. Reading the germline V gene gives CDR1 MNHNS and CDR2 SASEGT. Participants in the prospective study were enrolled through a virtual design, were aged about 18 to 89 years, and lived in approximately 25 United States geographic areas. Cohort assignment in the prospective study relied on participant-reported clinical history from a screening survey and a study questionnaire. ImmuneRACE Cohort 3 recovered participants were defined by two consecutive negative NP/OP PCR tests, healthcare professional clearance, or symptom resolution. In the prospective study, mobile phlebotomists collected whole blood, serum and a nasopharyngeal or oropharyngeal swab from each participant. Additional blood draws and questionnaires over an approximately two-month period could optionally be provided by prospective study participants. Before DNA extraction, blood samples from the prospective study were shipped at room temperature or frozen.

Concerning this clone itself: Its cognate antigen has yet to be identified. No quality values exist for individual bases; no much larger clone is one base distant.

The immunoSEQ Assay, a bias-controlled multiplex PCR, was used to amplify TCRbeta CDR3 regions from genomic DNA. As for the authors' bioinformatics: The number of nucleated cells in each sample was estimated by amplification of reference gene primers within the assay. Sequence reads were collapsed and filtered to measure the absolute abundance of every unique TCRbeta CDR3 rearrangement. For each sample, productive Simpson clonality was calculated by taking the square root of Simpson's diversity index across productive rearrangements. The clones in this table, taken by TCRdb from immuneACCESS, are in-frame only. Not every clone is retained; where verified, under half of the shortfall comes from an unresolved V gene, and the cause of the rest is unknown. The D gene and trimming were derived from the DNA, and the V and J assignments and clone size from that table. The sample table lists over 350,000 clones, roughly 91% of them with a count of one. Clones ranked in the top ten supply more than 0.95% of the sample.

This clonotype was obtained from a woman between 18 and 29 years old who had recovered from COVID-19. The chain links TRBV6-1 with TRBJ1-2, with 7 central nucleotides matching TRBD1. The sequencing sample was made of PBMCs or T cells enriched from blood (not recorded which). Here is the DNA: TGTGCCAGCAGTGAGGCGGACAGGAACTATGGCTACACCTTC. Protein translation: CASSEADRNYGYTF.